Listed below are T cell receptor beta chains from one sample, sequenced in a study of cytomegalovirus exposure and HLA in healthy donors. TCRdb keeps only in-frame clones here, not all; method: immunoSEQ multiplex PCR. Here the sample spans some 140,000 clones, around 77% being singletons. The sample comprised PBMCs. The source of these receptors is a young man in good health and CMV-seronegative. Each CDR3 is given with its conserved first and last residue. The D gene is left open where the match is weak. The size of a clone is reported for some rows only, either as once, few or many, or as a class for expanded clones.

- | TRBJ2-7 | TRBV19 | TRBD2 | TGTGCCAGTAGTACCTCCGCCACTAGCGGCACCTACGAGCAGTACTTC | CASSTSATSGTYEQYF
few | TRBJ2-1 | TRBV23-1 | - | TGCGCCAGCAGTCAATATGACTTTGAGCAGTTCTTC | CASSQYDFEQFF
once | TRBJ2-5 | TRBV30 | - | TGTGCCTGGAGTGTACAGGGCCAAGAGACCCAGTACTTC | CAWSVQGQETQYF
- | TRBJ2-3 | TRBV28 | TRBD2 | TGTGCCAGCAGCCTATGGGAAACTAGCGGGGGCACAGATACGCAGTATTTT | CASSLWETSGGTDTQYF
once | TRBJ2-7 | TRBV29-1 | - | TGCAGCGCCAGGGTGTGGAGTGACGAGCAGTACTTC | CSARVWSDEQYF
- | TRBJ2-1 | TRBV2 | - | TGTGCCAGCAGTGAAGACAGTCACAATGAGCAGTTCTTC | CASSEDSHNEQFF
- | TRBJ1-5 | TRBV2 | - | TGTGCCAGCAGGGGGCGGAACCTCTATCAGCCCCAGCATTTT | CASRGRNLYQPQHF
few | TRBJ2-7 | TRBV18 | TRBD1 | TGTGCCAGCTCACCATCTACAGGGGAATACTACGAGCAGTACTTC | CASSPSTGEYYEQYF
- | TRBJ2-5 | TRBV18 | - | TGTGCCAGCTCACAGGGCTTCGCGGAAAGGGGCGAGACCCAGTACTTC | CASSQGFAERGETQYF
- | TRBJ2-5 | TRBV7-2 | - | TGTGCCAGCAGCGAAGCAGGGGCAGGGGAGACCCAGTACTTC | CASSEAGAGETQYF
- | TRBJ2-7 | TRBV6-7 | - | TGTGCCAGCAGTTACTGCAGGGGCGGTCCCTACGAGCAGTACTTC | CASSYCRGGPYEQYF
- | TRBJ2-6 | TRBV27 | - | TGTGCCAGCAGCCTGACAGATAAAACCTCTGGGGCCAACGTCCTGACTTTC | CASSLTDKTSGANVLTF
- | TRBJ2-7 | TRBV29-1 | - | TGCAGCGTTGAGTCCGGGGTGGTCAACGAGCAGTACTTC | CSVESGVVNEQYF
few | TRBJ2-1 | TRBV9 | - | TGTGCCAGCAGCTCGCCAGGTGAGCAGTTCTTC | CASSSPGEQFF
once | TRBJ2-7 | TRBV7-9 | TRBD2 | TGTGCCAGCAGCTGGGAGCGGGATTCCTACGAGCAGTACTTC | CASSWERDSYEQYF
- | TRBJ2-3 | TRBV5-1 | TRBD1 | TGCGCCAGCAGCTCGGTCTACAGGGGGCCGAGCACAGATACGCAGTATTTT | CASSSVYRGPSTDTQYF